One sample yielded the 29 T cell receptor beta chains listed below, sequenced in a study of OX40 agonist ivuxolimab in advanced cancers. Libraries were prepared by immunoSEQ multiplex PCR; TCRdb keeps only in-frame clonotypes and omits some of them. The table records some 110,000 clones, 85% to 95% of them present only once. The specimen comprised CD4+ or CD8+ T cells sorted from blood, sampled in a trial of the OX40 agonist ivuxolimab. These receptor sequences come from an adult with an advanced solid tumor such as melanoma, head and neck, liver or kidney cancer.

The CDR3 is CASSLSWVEETQYF. The CDR3 nucleotides read TGCGCCAGCAGCTTGTCTTGGGTAGAAGAGACCCAGTACTTC. The chain joins TRBV5-1 to TRBJ2-5; no clear D gene. The germline gives CDR1 SGHRS, CDR2 YFSETQ. This CDR3 spans 14 amino acids. Trimming left V 1 base short and J 3 bases short, with 10 bases between.

The chain couples TRBV9 to TRBJ2-3, with 10 bases lining up with TRBD2. The CDR3 has 18 amino acids. With V trimmed by 3 bases and J by 5 bases, 15 bases remained unmatched. CDR1 is SGDLS, CDR2 YYNGEE, per germline. This chain's CDR3 is CASSGLAGGVQEGDTQYF. The CDR3 region has the DNA TGTGCCAGCAGCGGCTTAGCGGGAGGTGTCCAGGAAGGAGATACGCAGTATTTT. The full variable domain, in which reference TRBV9 and TRBJ2-3 provide the parts outside the CDR3, is DSGVTQTPKHLITATGQRVTLRCSPRSGDLSVYWYQQSLDQGLQFLIQYYNGEERAKGNILERFSAQQFPDLHSELNLSSLELGDSALYFCASSGLAGGVQEGDTQYFGPGTRLTVL.

This chain connects TRBV5-8 to TRBJ2-3, with 13 bases aligning to TRBD2. The germline V gene encodes CDR1 SGHTS and CDR2 YDEGEE. This CDR3 has 17 residues. J was trimmed by 2 bases and V by 0 bases; bases with no gene match: 3. The CDR3 bases are TGTGCCAGCAGCTTGGGGGGGACTAGCGGGACCACAGATACGCAGTATTTT. Residues: CASSLGGTSGTTDTQYF.

The chain is built from TRBV9 and TRBJ2-2, with no clear D. CDR1 and CDR2 from the germline V gene are SGDLS and YYNGEE. The CDR3 sequence is 14 residues long. Trimming stripped 0 bases from V and 5 bases from J, with 8 bases between. The CDR3 nucleotides are TGTGCCAGCAGCGTAGCGACTGGGACCGGGGAGCTGTTTTTT. This sequence encodes CASSVATGTGELFF.

The chain carries TRBV4-2 and TRBJ2-5; 11 nucleotides agree with TRBD2. The CDR3 runs 15 residues. Germline V CDR1 and CDR2: LGHNA, YNFKEQ. With 3 bases clipped from V and 5 bases from J, the junction kept 5 bases outside the gene matches. CDR3 nucleotide sequence: TGTGCCAGCAGCCAGGGGACTAGCGGATGGGAGACCCAGTACTTC. Its protein is CASSQGTSGWETQYF.

The chain is built from TRBV28 and TRBJ2-1; TRBD2 might be the D (7 bases). Germline lookup yields CDR1 MDHEN and CDR2 SYDVKM. Deletions cut 3 bases from V and 2 bases from J, with 14 bases between. The CDR3 consists of 16 residues. The CDR3 loop is CASSFGEGEAYNEQFF. For the CDR3, the DNA is TGTGCCAGCAGTTTCGGGGAGGGGGAGGCCTACAATGAGCAGTTCTTC.

The chain couples TRBV6-5 to TRBJ1-5, with D unresolved. CDR1 and CDR2 from the germline V gene are MNHEY and SVGAGI. The CDR3 covers 14 residues. Trimming removed 5 bases at V and 4 bases at J, with 12 bases between. DNA of the CDR3: TGTGCCAGCAGTGCTCAAAAAGGGAATCAGCCCCAGCATTTT. Residues: CASSAQKGNQPQHF.

The chain joins TRBV28 to TRBJ2-7; D possibly matches TRBD1 or TRBD2 (5 bases each). Trimming pared 6 bases from V and 4 bases from J, leaving 16 bases between. Looked up from germline, CDR1 is MDHEN and CDR2 is SYDVKM. The CDR3 length is 14 residues. The CDR3 region has the DNA TGTGCCAGCAGGGTCTGGGGGTCGGGGTACGAGCAGTACTTC. Amino acids: CASRVWGSGYEQYF.

This sequence joins TRBV28 and TRBJ2-4; 7 bases are shared with TRBD2. Germline lookup yields CDR1 MDHEN and CDR2 SYDVKM. V lost 2 bases and J lost 4; bases outside the gene matches: 8. This CDR3 spans 16 amino acids. CDR3 in amino acids: CASSLEAGAVKNIQYF. CDR3 DNA sequence: TGTGCCAGCAGTTTAGAGGCGGGAGCCGTTAAAAACATTCAGTACTTC.

The chain recombines TRBV28 with TRBJ2-5; 12 bases align to TRBD2. The J call may be faulty, since TRBJ2-7 better matches the DNA end. This CDR3 comprises 17 residues. From germline, CDR1 is MDHEN and CDR2 SYDVKM. As DNA, the CDR3 is TGTGCCAGCACCCTTGGCGGTCTAGCGGGAGGGATCTACGAGCAGTACTTC. This encodes CASTLGGLAGGIYEQYF.

This rearrangement joins TRBV5-6 to TRBJ1-3; 7 bases agree with TRBD1. The CDR3 contains 14 residues. V shed 4 bases, J shed 3 bases, and the junction held 4 bases outside the gene matches. CDR1 SGHDT and CDR2 YYEEEE come from the germline V gene. The CDR3 DNA reads as TGTGCCAGCAGCGAAGGGGGCTTTGGAAACACCATATATTTT. It yields the protein CASSEGGFGNTIYF.

The chain couples TRBV5-1 to TRBJ2-3; D gene ambiguous. The CDR3 contains 12 residues. The germline V and J ends were trimmed by 4 bases and 0 bases, with 3 bases remaining between them. CDR1 SGHRS and CDR2 YFSETQ come from the germline V gene. DNA for the CDR3: TGCGCCAGCAGCCTTAGCACAGATACGCAGTATTTT. This translates into CASSLSTDTQYF.

The count of this clone is one. The CDR3 DNA reads as TGCGCCAGCAGCTCGACAGGGAGCTATGGCTACACCTTC. It specifies CASSSTGSYGYTF. The chain joins TRBV5-1 to TRBJ1-2; 7 bases map to TRBD1. The CDR3 totals 13 residues. After removal of 3 bases from V and 4 bases from J, the junction contained 3 bases not matched to a gene. CDR1 is SGHRS, CDR2 YFSETQ, per germline.

The V gene is TRBV18, the J gene TRBJ1-1; TRBD1 matches at 7 bases. With 10 bases clipped from V and 1 base from J, the junction kept 12 bases outside the gene matches. The germline CDR1 and CDR2 sequences are KGHSH and LQKENI. The CDR3 runs 15 residues. CDR3 amino acids: CANSLGQITNTEAFF. CDR3 in DNA: TGTGCCAACTCGCTGGGACAGATCACGAACACTGAAGCTTTCTTT.

This clone has a single count. The rearrangement links TRBV28 to TRBJ1-4, with 9 bases aligning to TRBD1. The V gene end was trimmed by 2 bases and the J gene end by 10 bases; junction bases not matched to a gene: 11. The CDR3 sequence is 16 residues long. Germline values: CDR1 MDHEN, CDR2 SYDVKM. Here the CDR3 reads CASSLRGTGRDGKLFF. In nucleotides, the CDR3 is TGTGCCAGCAGTTTAAGAGGGACAGGGCGAGATGGAAAACTGTTTTTT. The variable domain in full, completed from reference TRBV28 and TRBJ1-4, reads DVKVTQSSRYLVKRTGEKVFLECVQDMDHENMFWYRQDPGLGLRLIYFSYDVKMKEKGDIPEGYSVSREKKERFSLILESASTNQTSMYLCASSLRGTGRDGKLFFGSGTQLSVL.

The rearrangement uses TRBV14 and TRBJ2-5; D ambiguous. Germline V gene lookup returns CDR1 SGHDN and CDR2 FVKESK. The CDR3 is 15 residues long. V was clipped by 4 bases and J by 2 bases, with 14 bases between them. This CDR3 is CASSPMETLQETQYF. The CDR3 DNA reads as TGTGCCAGCAGCCCTATGGAAACCCTTCAAGAGACCCAGTACTTC.

As regards this clone: Distinct nucleotide sequences in the sample also encode this CDR3. The rearrangement links TRBV5-6 to TRBJ1-2, with D perhaps matching TRBD1 (5 bases). Between the trimmed V and J ends, which lost 1 base and 7 bases, there was a span of 11 bases. The CDR3 has 13 amino acids. Germline assignment: CDR1 SGHDT and CDR2 YYEEEE. CDR3: CASSLRQGGGYTF. In DNA form, the CDR3 reads TGTGCCAGCAGCTTGAGGCAGGGAGGTGGCTACACCTTC.

The chain recombines TRBV12-5 with TRBJ2-2; the match to TRBD2 covers 7 bases. Trimming took 0 bases from V and 5 from J; bases not matched to a gene: 9. Looked up from germline, CDR1 is LGHNT and CDR2 is FRNRAP. CDR3 length equals 17 residues. The CDR3 bases are TGTGCTAGTGGTTTGGTAGTCCTAGCGGAGAAGACCGGGGAGCTGTTTTTT. Residues: CASGLVVLAEKTGELFF.

For this clone: Compared with germline, one end of the junction differs, possibly owing to a read error. The genes are TRBV7-7 and TRBJ2-1; the D gene is possibly TRBD1 (5 bases). There are 15 residues in the CDR3. From germline, CDR1 is SSHAT and CDR2 FNYEAQ (reference sequence). The CDR3 DNA reads TGTGCTAGCAGCTTTGGCAGGGTGTCCTACAATGAGCAGTTCTTC. Translation: CASSFGRVSYNEQFF.

The gene calls are TRBV11-1 and TRBJ2-5, with TRBD2 matching 7 bases. The junction had 4 bases not matched to a gene; V was cut back by 1 base and J by 5 bases. Germline lookup yields CDR1 SGHAT and CDR2 FQDESV (reference sequence). The CDR3 runs to 14 residues. CDR3 protein: CASSLGQGGETQYF. The CDR3 DNA reads as TGTGCCAGCAGCTTAGGGCAGGGAGGGGAGACCCAGTACTTC.

V and J are TRBV5-1 and TRBJ2-7; 9 bases match TRBD2. V shed 0 bases and J 0 bases; nucleotides not matched to a gene: 4. The V gene's germline CDR1 is SGHRS and CDR2 YFSETQ. The CDR3 has 16 amino acids. CDR3 sequence (DNA): TGCGCCAGCAGCTTGGATTATAGCGGGAGCTCCTACGAGCAGTACTTC. Its protein product is CASSLDYSGSSYEQYF.

The V and J genes are TRBV27 and TRBJ1-1; no clear D gene. Germline values: CDR1 MNHEY, CDR2 SMNVEV (reference sequence). This CDR3 is built from 14 residues. The V end was cut by 6 bases, the J end by 1 base, with 12 bases between. The chain's CDR3 is CASRPGDPNTEAFF. DNA of the CDR3: TGTGCCAGCAGACCTGGTGACCCGAACACTGAAGCTTTCTTT.

The V gene is TRBV27, the J gene TRBJ2-7; D gene unclear. Germline CDR1 MNHEY, CDR2 SMNVEV (reference sequence). The CDR3 is made up of 14 amino acids. V lost 1 base and J lost 2, with 9 bases in between. The CDR3 DNA sequence: TGTGCCAGCAGTTTATTTGTGGGCACCTACGAGCAGTACTTC. This translates into CASSLFVGTYEQYF.

The rearrangement joins TRBV5-1 to TRBJ1-1; 7 bases are a match to TRBD1. This CDR3 is built from 13 residues. Germline CDR1 is SGHRS and CDR2 is YFSETQ. J was trimmed by 12 bases and V by 1 base; bases with no gene match: 9. DNA for the CDR3: TGCGCCAGCAGCTTGCTTAGGGGGCTCGACTCTTTCTTT. It translates to CASSLLRGLDSFF.

This sequence joins TRBV29-1 and TRBJ2-2; the match to TRBD2 covers 9 bases. Germline V gives CDR1 SQVTM, CDR2 ANQGSEA. The CDR3 loop spans 17 amino acids. V lost 0 bases and J lost 0; bases outside the gene matches: 5. The CDR3 is CSVEDRGRETNTGELFF. The CDR3 region has the DNA TGCAGCGTTGAAGATCGCGGGAGGGAAACGAACACCGGGGAGCTGTTTTTT.

The chain carries TRBV9 and TRBJ2-5, with TRBD1 matching 8 bases. The CDR3 covers 15 residues. Germline V gives CDR1 SGDLS, CDR2 YYNGEE. The V segment lost 3 bases and the J segment 1 base; nucleotides outside the gene matches: 5. Here the CDR3 reads CASSAMQGAQETQYF. CDR3 bases: TGTGCCAGCAGCGCTATGCAGGGGGCCCAAGAGACCCAGTACTTC.

This rearrangement joins TRBV10-3 to TRBJ1-5, with 10 nucleotides matching TRBD1. The CDR3 is 16 residues long. Germline lookup yields CDR1 ENHRY and CDR2 SYGVKD. V shed 2 bases, J shed 5 bases, and the junction held 6 bases outside the gene matches. The CDR3 spells CAISETGQGGYQPQHF. The CDR3 DNA sequence: TGTGCCATCAGTGAGACCGGACAGGGGGGATATCAGCCCCAGCATTTT.

The rearrangement links TRBV6-5 to TRBJ1-4, with no clear D. Looked up from germline, CDR1 is MNHEY and CDR2 is SVGAGI. This CDR3 region has 16 residues. V was pared by 2 bases and J by 0 bases, with 10 bases between. Here the CDR3 DNA reads TGTGCCAGCAGTTACGATTCGGGGTCAACTAATGAAAAACTGTTTTTT. This encodes CASSYDSGSTNEKLFF.

The genes are TRBV7-3 and TRBJ2-1; no firm D call. CDR3 length: 15 amino acids. The V and J ends lost 1 base and 6 bases respectively, with 13 bases between them. The V gene's germline CDR1 is SGHTA and CDR2 FQGTGA. In DNA form, the CDR3 reads TGTGCCAGCAGCTTAATCGGAACAAGCCCCAATGAGCAGTTCTTC. Its protein product is CASSLIGTSPNEQFF.